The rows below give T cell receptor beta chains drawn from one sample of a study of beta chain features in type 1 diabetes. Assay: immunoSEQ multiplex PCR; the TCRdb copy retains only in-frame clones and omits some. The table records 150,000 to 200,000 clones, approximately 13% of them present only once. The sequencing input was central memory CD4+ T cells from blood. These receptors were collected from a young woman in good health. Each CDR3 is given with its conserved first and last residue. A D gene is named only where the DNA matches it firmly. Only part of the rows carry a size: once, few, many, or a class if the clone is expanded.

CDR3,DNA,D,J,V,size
CASSLRTGLDEQYF,TGTGCCAGCAGCCTCCGGACAGGGCTGGACGAGCAGTACTTC,TRBD1,TRBJ2-7,TRBV14,NA
CASRGQGSTDTQYF,TGTGCCAGCAGGGGACAGGGTAGCACAGATACGCAGTATTTT,TRBD1,TRBJ2-3,TRBV2,few
CSVVPGGGGLKKGANVLTF,TGCAGCGTTGTTCCTGGAGGGGGCGGCCTGAAGAAAGGGGCCAACGTCCTGACTTTC,NA,TRBJ2-6,TRBV29-1,few
CASSLEGERQPQHF,TGTGCCAGCAGCTTAGAGGGGGAGCGGCAGCCCCAGCATTTT,NA,TRBJ1-5,TRBV7-9,few
CASSLITARSGNTIYF,TGTGCCAGCAGCTTGATAACAGCTCGCTCTGGAAACACCATATATTTT,NA,TRBJ1-3,TRBV5-4,NA
CTSSQRAAGNQTDTQYF,TGCACCAGCAGTCAGAGGGCGGCGGGAAATCAAACAGATACGCAGTATTTT,NA,TRBJ2-3,TRBV1,few
CAWRGTVNGYTF,TGTGCCTGGAGGGGGACAGTAAATGGCTACACCTTC,TRBD1,TRBJ1-2,TRBV30,few
CAWSVGAGEQFF,TGTGCCTGGAGTGTAGGAGCGGGAGAGCAGTTCTTC,TRBD2,TRBJ2-1,TRBV30,few
CASSPGQMKETQYF,TGTGCCAGCAGCCCCGGACAGATGAAAGAGACCCAGTACTTC,NA,TRBJ2-5,TRBV5-4,NA
CASSLGRGQVNTEAFF,TGTGCCAGCAGCTTGGGGAGGGGGCAAGTGAACACTGAAGCTTTCTTT,TRBD1,TRBJ1-1,TRBV5-4,NA
CASSPVLSGANVLTF,TGTGCCAGCAGCCCTGTCCTGTCTGGGGCCAACGTCCTGACTTTC,NA,TRBJ2-6,TRBV14,NA
CASSIRQFTDTQYF,TGTGCCAGTAGTATCCGACAATTTACAGATACGCAGTATTTT,NA,TRBJ2-3,TRBV19,NA
CASSLNSGPVNTGELFF,TGTGCCAGCAGCTTAAACTCAGGGCCTGTAAACACCGGGGAGCTGTTTTTT,NA,TRBJ2-2,TRBV7-3,NA
CASSLRGISYEQYF,TGTGCCAGCAGCTTGCGCGGGATAAGCTACGAGCAGTACTTC,NA,TRBJ2-7,TRBV5-6,few
CASSLTPGQNTEAFF,TGTGCCAGCAGCCTGACTCCGGGACAGAACACTGAAGCTTTCTTT,NA,TRBJ1-1,TRBV7-2,NA
CASSLSGQGTDTQYF,TGTGCCAGCAGTTTATCGGGACAGGGAACAGATACGCAGTATTTT,TRBD1,TRBJ2-3,TRBV28,NA
CASSAGNSYEQYF,TGTGCCAGCAGTGCAGGCAACTCCTACGAGCAGTACTTC,NA,TRBJ2-7,TRBV2,NA
CATSREAMAGSQYF,TGTGCCACCAGCAGAGAGGCCATGGCCGGGTCGCAGTATTTT,NA,TRBJ2-3,TRBV15,few
CASSWDIEAQYF,TGTGCCAGCAGCTGGGACATAGAGGCCCAGTACTTC,NA,TRBJ2-5,TRBV5-6,NA
CASSLMPSGYDEQFF,TGCGCCAGCAGCTTGATGCCTAGCGGGTACGATGAGCAGTTCTTC,TRBD2,TRBJ2-1,TRBV5-1,few
CASSKDTQETQYF,TGTGCCAGCAGCAAGGACACCCAAGAGACCCAGTACTTC,NA,TRBJ2-5,TRBV5-6,NA
CAIGTGGSETQYF,TGTGCCATCGGGACAGGTGGGTCGGAGACCCAGTACTTC,TRBD1,TRBJ2-5,TRBV10-3,many
CSVEGQGSEQYF,TGCAGCGTTGAGGGGCAGGGCTCCGAGCAGTACTTC,NA,TRBJ2-7,TRBV29-1,NA
CASSQVGGRTGSNYGYTF,TGCGCCAGCAGCCAAGTTGGGGGGAGGACAGGGTCTAACTATGGCTACACCTTC,TRBD1,TRBJ1-2,TRBV4-3,NA
CASSLQVGQPQHF,TGTGCCAGCAGCTTACAGGTTGGTCAGCCCCAGCATTTT,NA,TRBJ1-5,TRBV11-2,NA